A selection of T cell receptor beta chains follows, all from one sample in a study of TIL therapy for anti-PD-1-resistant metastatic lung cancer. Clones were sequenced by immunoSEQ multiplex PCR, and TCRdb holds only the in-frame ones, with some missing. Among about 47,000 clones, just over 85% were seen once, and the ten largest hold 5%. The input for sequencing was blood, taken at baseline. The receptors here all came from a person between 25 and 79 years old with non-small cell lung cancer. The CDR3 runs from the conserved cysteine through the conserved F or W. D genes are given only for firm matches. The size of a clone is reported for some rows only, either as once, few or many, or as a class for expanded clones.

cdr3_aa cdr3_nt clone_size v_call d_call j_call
CASSYSGESSGNTIYF TGTGCCAGCAGTTACTCGGGAGAAAGCTCTGGAAACACCATATATTTT NA TRBV6-2/TRBV6-3 NA TRBJ1-3
CASSPSGARSQYF TGTGCCAGCAGCCCCTCAGGGGCAAGGAGTCAGTACTTC NA TRBV25-1 NA TRBJ2-5
CASSYRGGTYEQYF TGTGCCAGCAGTTATCGAGGAGGGACCTACGAGCAGTACTTC NA TRBV6-5 NA TRBJ2-7
CASSDGRVIPGELFF TGTGCCAGCAGTGACGGGAGAGTCATCCCCGGGGAGCTGTTTTTT NA TRBV2 NA TRBJ2-2
CASTARGEVGYNEQFF TGTGCCAGCACCGCGAGGGGGGAAGTTGGGTACAATGAGCAGTTCTTC NA TRBV7-2 NA TRBJ2-1
CASSGRDRRHTGELFF TGTGCCAGCAGTGGACGGGACAGGCGTCACACCGGGGAGCTGTTTTTT NA TRBV6-1 TRBD1 TRBJ2-2
CASSFGDNSPLHF TGTGCCAGCAGTTTTGGAGATAATTCACCCCTCCACTTT NA TRBV27 NA TRBJ1-6
CASSPEGRDTQYF TGTGCCAGCTCACCGGAAGGCAGGGATACGCAGTATTTT NA TRBV18 NA TRBJ2-3
CASSYGRTYNSPLHF TGTGCCAGCAGTTACGGACGGACCTATAATTCACCCCTCCACTTT NA TRBV6-2/TRBV6-3 NA TRBJ1-6
CASSQGTSPLKGQFF TGTGCCAGCAGCCAGGGGACTAGCCCTCTCAAAGGGCAGTTCTTC NA TRBV3-1/TRBV3-2 TRBD2 TRBJ2-1
CASRPWGQGHEKLFF TGTGCCAGCCGGCCGTGGGGACAGGGGCATGAAAAACTGTTTTTT NA TRBV2 TRBD1 TRBJ1-4
CASSLETFGETQYF TGTGCCAGCAGCTTGGAAACCTTTGGAGAGACCCAGTACTTC NA TRBV11-2 NA TRBJ2-5
CASSPQDNSPLHF TGTGCCAGCTCACCCCAAGATAATTCACCCCTCCACTTT NA TRBV18 NA TRBJ1-6
CSVAVSGNTIYF TGCAGCGTTGCAGTGTCTGGAAACACCATATATTTT NA TRBV29-1 NA TRBJ1-3
CSVWGTSVPGGTDTQYF TGCAGCGTTTGGGGGACTAGCGTTCCTGGGGGCACAGATACGCAGTATTTT NA TRBV29-1 TRBD2 TRBJ2-3
CATSDRQLNQPQHF TGTGCCACCAGCGACCGACAGCTCAATCAGCCCCAGCATTTT NA TRBV15 NA TRBJ1-5
CAGKGQLNSPLHF TGTGCCGGGAAAGGACAGTTGAATTCACCCCTCCACTTT few TRBV2 NA TRBJ1-6
CATSRGNEQFF TGTGCCACCAGCAGAGGTAATGAGCAGTTCTTC NA TRBV15 NA TRBJ2-1
CASSRTGTMNTEAFF TGTGCCAGCAGTCGAACCGGGACCATGAACACTGAAGCTTTCTTT NA TRBV7-3 NA TRBJ1-1
CASSLRQGDTDTQYF TGTGCCAGTTCCCTGCGACAGGGAGACACAGATACGCAGTATTTT NA TRBV18 TRBD1 TRBJ2-3
CASSQGGANVLTF TGTGCCAGCAGCCAGGGGGGGGCCAACGTCCTGACTTTC NA TRBV5-6 NA TRBJ2-6
CASSSGELFF TGTGCCAGCTCGTCCGGGGAGCTGTTTTTT NA TRBV18 NA TRBJ2-2
CASSIRGTQYF TGTGCCAGTAGTATTAGGGGGACCCAGTACTTC NA TRBV19 NA TRBJ2-5
CASRAGGGGQPQHF TGTGCCAGCAGGGCTGGGGGCGGGGGACAGCCCCAGCATTTT NA TRBV6-5 NA TRBJ1-5
CASSFRWAVDQETQYF TGTGCCAGCAGTTTCAGGTGGGCCGTGGACCAAGAGACCCAGTACTTC NA TRBV6-2/TRBV6-3 NA TRBJ2-5
CASSFRTGSSYEQYF TGTGCCAGCAGCTTCAGGACAGGGAGCTCCTACGAGCAGTACTTC few TRBV7-2 TRBD1 TRBJ2-7
CASSLGSQAGSEKLFF TGCGCCAGCAGCTTGGGATCCCAGGCAGGTAGTGAAAAACTGTTTTTT NA TRBV5-1 NA TRBJ1-4
CATSDFGQGGYNEQFF TGTGCCACCAGTGATTTCGGGCAGGGGGGGTACAATGAGCAGTTCTTC NA TRBV24-1 NA TRBJ2-1
CASSVDPAGGGETQYF TGTGCCAGCAGCGTAGATCCAGCGGGAGGGGGTGAGACCCAGTACTTC NA TRBV9 TRBD2 TRBJ2-5
CASSFSGTPFNEQFF TGTGCCAGCAGTTTCTCGGGGACTCCATTCAATGAGCAGTTCTTC NA TRBV6-5 NA TRBJ2-1
CASSPGQGFLNSPLHF TGTGCCAGCAGCCCGGGACAGGGGTTTCTCAATTCACCCCTCCACTTT NA TRBV7-9 TRBD1 TRBJ1-6
CASSLELGQGADTQYF TGTGCCAGCAGCTTAGAGTTGGGACAGGGGGCAGATACGCAGTATTTT once TRBV7-9 TRBD1 TRBJ2-3
CASSLGGYNTGELFF TGTGCCAGCAGCTTGGGGGGATACAACACCGGGGAGCTGTTTTTT NA TRBV11-2 NA TRBJ2-2
CASRPGLAYEQYF TGTGCCAGCAGGCCGGGACTAGCTTACGAGCAGTACTTC NA TRBV7-9 TRBD2 TRBJ2-7
CASSSLRNEKLFF TGTGCCAGCAGCTCTCTGCGGAATGAAAAACTGTTTTTT NA TRBV7-8 NA TRBJ1-4
CASSLMARANTGELFF TGTGCCAGCAGCTTAATGGCCAGGGCGAACACCGGGGAGCTGTTTTTT once TRBV7-2 NA TRBJ2-2
CASSEPGQGQQYF TGCGCCAGCAGTGAGCCCGGGCAGGGCCAGCAGTACTTC NA TRBV10-2 NA TRBJ2-7
CASSGRPSTWGNSYEQYF TGTGCCAGCAGTGGGAGACCAAGTACTTGGGGGAACTCCTACGAGCAGTACTTC once TRBV27 NA TRBJ2-7
CASSFLGTPEDTQYF TGTGCCAGCAGCTTCCTCGGGACTCCTGAAGATACGCAGTATTTT NA TRBV7-2 NA TRBJ2-3
CASSHTGTGKNYGYTF TGCGCCAGCAGCCATACCGGGACAGGGAAGAACTATGGCTACACCTTC NA TRBV4-3 TRBD1 TRBJ1-2
CASSLEGFGVPYGYTF TGTGCCAGCAGCTTGGAAGGGTTCGGGGTCCCCTATGGCTACACCTTC NA TRBV5-6 NA TRBJ1-2
CASSLGGRETQYF TGTGCCAGCAGCTTGGGGGGTCGGGAGACCCAGTACTTC NA TRBV7-8 NA TRBJ2-5
CASSLDGNTEAFF TGCGCCAGCTCCCTGGACGGGAACACTGAAGCTTTCTTT NA TRBV10-2 NA TRBJ1-1
CASSPRDITEAFF TGTGCCAGCAGTCCCCGGGACATCACTGAAGCTTTCTTT NA TRBV6-5 NA TRBJ1-1
CASRKSGTSGIYEQYF TGTGCCAGCAGAAAAAGTGGGACTAGCGGCATCTACGAGCAGTACTTC NA TRBV3-1/TRBV3-2 TRBD2 TRBJ2-7
CASSRPRADRNQPQHF TGTGCCAGCAGTCGCCCCAGGGCTGATCGCAATCAGCCCCAGCATTTT NA TRBV6-2/TRBV6-3 NA TRBJ1-5
CASSFNDYGYTF TGTGCCAGCAGCTTTAACGACTATGGCTACACCTTC NA TRBV5-6 NA TRBJ1-2
CASSLGGALYEKLFF TGTGCCAGCAGCTTAGGAGGGGCGCTTTACGAAAAACTGTTTTTT NA TRBV7-2 NA TRBJ1-4
CASNSDGSSYNEQFF TGTGCCAGCAATTCCGACGGGAGCTCCTACAATGAGCAGTTCTTC NA TRBV6-5 NA TRBJ2-1